The 17 T cell receptor beta chains presented below share a single source sample, sequenced in a study of tumor and adjacent non-tumor tissue in lung cancer. Three rounds of nested PCR, following a modified ARM-PCR protocol, produced the TCRbeta library. TCRdb called the multiplex PCR reads again in MiXCR, with one record for every CDR3 protein. The table shows 90,000 to 100,000 distinct CDR3 sequences, with roughly 80% occurring only once. The template was RNA from unsorted bulk tissue. This non-tumor lung sample came from over 3 cm beyond the tumor edge. Sequencing was performed on distant non-tumor lung tissue. The receptors originated from a man in his 60s with small cell lung cancer.

This clonotype was picked up one time. The chain carries TRBV24-1 and TRBJ2-3, with 7 bases that match TRBD1. The V segment lost 1 base and the J segment 15 bases; nucleotides outside the gene matches: 18. This CDR3 has 16 amino acids. Germline V lookup: CDR1 KGHDR, CDR2 SFDVKD. CDR3 amino acids: CATSDFRGSGTDMQYF. The CDR3 DNA is TGTGCCACCAGTGATTTCAGGGGGAGCGGCACAGATATGCAATATTTT.

Points on this clonotype: The junction shows a germline mismatch at one end, possibly a read error. This chain joins TRBV10-3 and TRBJ2-1; perhaps D is TRBD1 or TRBD2 (5 bases each). CDR3 length: 13 residues. Germline CDR1 and CDR2: ENHRY and SYGVKD. The CDR3: CTISEGTTGEQFF. CDR3 in DNA: TGTACCATCAGTGAAGGGACGACCGGGGAGCAGTTCTTC.

The chain is built from TRBV6-1 and TRBJ2-1; 10 nucleotides agree with TRBD2. Germline trimming cut 4 bases from V and 10 bases from J; bases unmatched to any gene: 10. Germline values: CDR1 MNHNS, CDR2 SASEGT. The CDR3 length is 15 residues. In DNA form, the CDR3 reads TGTGCCAGCAGTGCACTAGCGGGAATCTATAGCGAGCAGTTCTTC. It is translated as CASSALAGIYSEQFF.

The count of this clonotype is one. The CDR3 ends on some other residue instead of the conserved phenylalanine or tryptophan, so this is likely a read error. This chain uses TRBV5-1 with TRBJ2-5; 8 nucleotides match TRBD1. CDR1 is SGHRS, CDR2 YFSETQ, per germline. The CDR3 length is 13 residues. Here the CDR3 DNA reads TGCGCCAGCAGCCAGGGGGCGAGGGAGACTCAGTACCTC. Translating it yields CASSQGARETQYL.

The sample holds a few counts of this clonotype. This could be a read error, since a much larger clone is one nucleotide away. The J gene is TRBJ1-5, the V gene TRBV6-1; 9 positions agree with TRBD1. Germline CDR1 MNHNS, CDR2 SASEGT. Trimming at V came to 8 bases and at J to 7 bases, leaving 6 bases not matched to a gene. This CDR3 is 13 amino acids long. The CDR3 spells CASRTGDGQPQHF. As DNA, the CDR3 is TGTGCCAGCCGGACAGGGGACGGCCAGCCCCAGCATTTT.

The gene calls are TRBV6-5 and TRBJ1-2, with 7 positions matching TRBD1. This CDR3 region has 14 residues. CDR1 is MNHEY, CDR2 SVGAGI, per germline. V shed 6 bases, J shed 7 bases, and the junction held 11 bases outside the gene matches. CDR3 amino acids: CASRSNDRDTGYTF. The CDR3 DNA sequence: TGTGCCAGCAGGTCTAACGACAGGGACACTGGCTACACCTTC.

As concerns this clonotype: Because the CDR3 is missing its conserved closing phenylalanine or tryptophan, this is likely a read error. The chain is built from TRBV29-1 and TRBJ2-1, with 7 bases matching TRBD2. This CDR3 spans 15 amino acids. Germline trimming cut 5 bases from V and 2 bases from J; bases unmatched to any gene: 9. Germline V gives CDR1 SQVTM, CDR2 ANQGSEA. The CDR3, as DNA: TGCAGCGTTCAATTAGCGGGCAATCCCTACAATGAGCAGTTCATA. It codes for CSVQLAGNPYNEQFI.

The chain combines TRBV4-1 with TRBJ2-7; D perhaps matches TRBD1 (5 bases). The germline gives CDR1 MGHRA, CDR2 YSYEKL. Between the trimmed V and J ends, which lost 8 bases and 3 bases, there was a span of 14 bases. There are 13 residues in the CDR3. The CDR3 sequence: CASYSDRLYEQYF. The DNA of the CDR3 is TGCGCCAGCTATTCCGACAGACTCTACGAGCAGTACTTC.

Worth noting for this clonotype: Being one base from a much bigger clone, this may be a read error. The conserved phenylalanine or tryptophan normally closing the CDR3 is absent here, so this likely arose from a read error. The chain combines TRBV6-6 with TRBJ2-3, with 7 bases aligning to TRBD2. The CDR3 length is 15 residues. Germline V gene lookup returns CDR1 MNHNY and CDR2 SVGAGI (reference sequence). After removal of 2 bases from V and 1 base from J, the junction contained 3 bases not matched to a gene. The CDR3 DNA sequence: TGTGCCAGCAGTTACACTGGGGGGGGCACAGATACGCAGTATATT. Its translation: CASSYTGGGTDTQYI.

For this clonotype: A much more abundant neighbour one base away suggests this may be a read error. The chain has TRBV30 and TRBJ2-7; tentatively, D is TRBD1 (5 bases). The CDR3 runs 14 residues. Trimming removed 3 bases at V and 5 bases at J, with 17 bases between. The V gene's germline CDR1 is GTSNPN and CDR2 SVGIG (reference sequence). Written as DNA, the CDR3 is TGTGCCTGGAGACCAAGGACATCTACCCACGAGCAGTACTTC. Residues: CAWRPRTSTHEQYF.

This sequence joins TRBV11-2 and TRBJ2-3; D is perhaps TRBD2 (5 bases). Per germline, CDR1 SGHAT and CDR2 FQNNGV. The V gene lost 0 bases and the J gene lost 11 bases, with 18 bases spanning the gap. The CDR3 length is 15 residues. For the CDR3, the DNA is TGTGCCAGCAGCTTAGATCTGGCTAGCACATATATGCAGTATTTT. Translating it yields CASSLDLASTYMQYF.

The chain is built from TRBV11-2 and TRBJ2-7; the match to TRBD2 covers 8 bases. From germline, CDR1 is SGHAT and CDR2 FQNNGV. The CDR3 totals 13 residues. V lost 7 bases and J lost 4; bases outside the gene matches: 6. The CDR3 here is CASIPGLGYEQYF. The DNA for the CDR3 is TGTGCCAGCATCCCGGGACTAGGTTACGAGCAGTACTTC.

The rearrangement uses TRBV7-3 and TRBJ2-7; no clear D. CDR1 is SGHTA, CDR2 FQGTGA, per germline. Between the trimmed V and J ends, which lost 4 bases and 0 bases, there was a span of 10 bases. The CDR3 is 14 amino acids. The CDR3 region is CASSSGGFSYEQYF. The CDR3 DNA follows: TGTGCCAGCAGCTCCGGTGGGTTCTCCTACGAGCAGTACTTC. Supplemented by reference TRBV7-3 and TRBJ2-7, the full variable domain reads GAGVSQTPSNKVTEKGKYVELRCDPISGHTALYWYRQSLGQGPEFLIYFQGTGAADDSGLPNDRFFAVRPEGSVSTLKIQRTERGDSAVYLCASSSGGFSYEQYFGPGTRLTVT.

This clonotype showed up just once. The chain employs TRBV4-2 and TRBJ2-2, with 9 bases matching TRBD2. After removal of 4 bases from V and 9 bases from J, the junction contained 9 bases not matched to a gene. This CDR3 has 15 amino acids. Germline V lookup: CDR1 LGHNA, CDR2 YNFKEQ. For the CDR3, the DNA is TGTGCCAGCAGCCGACTAGCGGTAGATACCTGGGAGCTGTTTTTT. Translating it yields CASSRLAVDTWELFF.

In regard to this clonotype: An end of the junction differs from the germline gene, which may be a read error. V usage is TRBV29-1 and J usage is TRBJ1-2; 9 bases are shared with TRBD1. The CDR3 is 14 amino acids. Germline V lookup: CDR1 SQVTM, CDR2 ANQGSEA. CDR3 loop: CGVATGGLGYGSTF. The CDR3 bases are TGCGGCGTTGCGACAGGGGGATTAGGCTATGGCAGCACCTTC.

This clonotype was seen ten or more times. The V call is TRBV20-1, the J call TRBJ2-3; TRBD2 agrees at 10 bases. This CDR3 comprises 13 residues. CDR1 and CDR2 from the germline V gene are DFQATT and SNEGSKA (reference sequence). V shed 6 bases and J 2 bases; nucleotides not matched to a gene: 2. Here the CDR3 DNA reads TGCAGTGCCCTAGCGGGAGCCACAGATACGCAGTATTTT. This translates into CSALAGATDTQYF.

This clonotype was observed many times. The chain recombines TRBV4-1 with TRBJ1-1; D possibly corresponds to TRBD1 (6 bases). The V end lost 1 base, the J end lost 5 bases, and 14 bases lay between the germline ends. The germline V gene has CDR1 MGHRA and CDR2 YSYEKL. This CDR3 has 15 residues. The CDR3 bases are TGCGCCAGCAGCCAAGTACTAGGGGGTTCGACTGAAGCTTTCTTT. It yields the protein CASSQVLGGSTEAFF.